The present entry profiles one TCR beta chain with its context. The data stem from a study of blood T cell repertoires in COVID-19. The wider study: The United States, Italy and Spain were the sources of the acute and convalescent COVID-19 samples. The cDNA or gDNA used as material had been derived from T cells, B-cell-depleted T cells, or PBMCs.

Per the original methods: Counts of nucleated cells, estimated from reference gene primer amplification, were obtained. Profiled with immunoSEQ multiplex PCR; TCRdb holds only in-frame clones, not every one. V, J and clone size were drawn from that table, and D and trimming were deduced from the DNA. This sample has about 130,000 clones, with 85% to 90% found just once. This clonotype was obtained from a man aged 50 to 60 with active or convalescent COVID-19. The material sequenced was peripheral blood.

The CDR3 loop is CATTDRSSNQPQHF. The DNA for the CDR3 is TGTGCCACCACCGACAGGTCAAGCAATCAGCCCCAGCATTTT. The chain joins TRBV6-5 to TRBJ1-5, with a tentative D call TRBD1 (6 bases). Trimming stripped 10 bases from V and 1 base from J, with 14 bases between. Germline V gene sequence: CDR1 MNHEY, CDR2 SVGAGI. The CDR3 has 14 residues.